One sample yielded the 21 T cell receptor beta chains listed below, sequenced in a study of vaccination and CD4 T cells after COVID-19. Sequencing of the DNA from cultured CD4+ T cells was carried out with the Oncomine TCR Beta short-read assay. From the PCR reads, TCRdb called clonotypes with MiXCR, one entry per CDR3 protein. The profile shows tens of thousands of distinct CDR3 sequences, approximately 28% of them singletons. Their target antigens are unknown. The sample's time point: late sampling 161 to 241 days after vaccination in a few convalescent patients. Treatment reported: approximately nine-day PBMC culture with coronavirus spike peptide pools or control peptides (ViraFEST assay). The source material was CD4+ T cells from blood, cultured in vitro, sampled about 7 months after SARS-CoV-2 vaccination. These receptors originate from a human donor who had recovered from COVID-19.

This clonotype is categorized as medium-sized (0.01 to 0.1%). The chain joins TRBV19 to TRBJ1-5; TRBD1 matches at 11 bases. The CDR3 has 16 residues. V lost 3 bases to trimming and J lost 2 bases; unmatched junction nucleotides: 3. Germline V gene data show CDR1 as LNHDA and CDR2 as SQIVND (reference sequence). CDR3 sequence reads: CASSIRDRGGNQPQHF. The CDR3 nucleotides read TGTGCCAGTAGTATCCGGGACAGGGGGGGCAATCAGCCCCAGCATTTT. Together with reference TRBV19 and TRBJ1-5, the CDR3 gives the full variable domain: DGGITQSPKYLFRKEGQNVTLSCEQNLNHDAMYWYRQDPGQGLRLIYYSQIVNDFQKGDIAEGYSVSREKKESFPLTVTSAQKNPTAFYLCASSIRDRGGNQPQHFGDGTRLSIL.

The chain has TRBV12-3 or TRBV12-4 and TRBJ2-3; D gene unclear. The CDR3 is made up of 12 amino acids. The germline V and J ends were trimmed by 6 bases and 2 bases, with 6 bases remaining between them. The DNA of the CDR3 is TGTGCCAGCAGGACTCCCACAGATACGCAGTATTTT. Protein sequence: CASRTPTDTQYF.

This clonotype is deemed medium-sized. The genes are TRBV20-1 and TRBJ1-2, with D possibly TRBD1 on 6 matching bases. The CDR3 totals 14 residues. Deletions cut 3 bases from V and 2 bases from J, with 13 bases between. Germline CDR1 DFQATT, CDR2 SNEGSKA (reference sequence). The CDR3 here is CSASRFGQNYGYTF. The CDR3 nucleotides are TGCAGTGCTAGTCGCTTTGGACAGAACTATGGCTACACCTTC.

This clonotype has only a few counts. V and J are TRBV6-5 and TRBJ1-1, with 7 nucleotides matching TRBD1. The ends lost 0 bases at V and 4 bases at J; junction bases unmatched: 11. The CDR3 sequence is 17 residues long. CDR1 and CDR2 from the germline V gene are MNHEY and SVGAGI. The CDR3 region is CASSYSFIDRVGTEAFF. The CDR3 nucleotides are TGTGCCAGCAGTTACTCTTTCATTGACAGGGTGGGCACTGAAGCTTTCTTT.

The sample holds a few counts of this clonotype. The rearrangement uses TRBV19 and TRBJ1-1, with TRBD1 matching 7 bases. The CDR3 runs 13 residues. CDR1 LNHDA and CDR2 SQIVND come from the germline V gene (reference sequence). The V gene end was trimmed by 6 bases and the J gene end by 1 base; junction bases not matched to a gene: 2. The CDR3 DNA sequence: TGTGCCAGTAGAGGGACAGAGAACACTGAAGCTTTCTTT. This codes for CASRGTENTEAFF.

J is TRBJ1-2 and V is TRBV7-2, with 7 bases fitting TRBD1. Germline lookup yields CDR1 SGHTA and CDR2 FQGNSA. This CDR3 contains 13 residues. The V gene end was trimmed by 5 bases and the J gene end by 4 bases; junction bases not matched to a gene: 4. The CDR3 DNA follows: TGTGCCAGCAGCACGACAGGGAGCTATGGCTACACCTTC. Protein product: CASSTTGSYGYTF.

The CDR3 DNA is TGTGCCAGCAGCTCAGGGTTCAATGAGCAGTTCTTC. It translates to CASSSGFNEQFF. The chain uses TRBV7-6 and TRBJ2-1, with D tentatively TRBD1 (5 bases). V was cut by 4 bases and J by 6 bases, with 7 bases left in between. Germline V gene data show CDR1 as SGHVS and CDR2 as FNYEAQ. This CDR3 has 12 amino acids.

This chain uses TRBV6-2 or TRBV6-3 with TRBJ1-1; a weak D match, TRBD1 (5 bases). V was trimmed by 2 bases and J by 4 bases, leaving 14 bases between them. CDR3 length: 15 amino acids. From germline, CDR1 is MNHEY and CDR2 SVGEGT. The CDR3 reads CASSYLGAGVTEAFF. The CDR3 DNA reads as TGTGCCAGCAGTTACCTCGGGGCAGGAGTCACTGAAGCTTTCTTT.

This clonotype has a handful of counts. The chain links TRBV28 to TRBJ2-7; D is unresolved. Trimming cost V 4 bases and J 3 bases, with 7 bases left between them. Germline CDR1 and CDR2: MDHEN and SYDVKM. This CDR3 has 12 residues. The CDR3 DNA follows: TGTGCCAGCAGTTCCTCGGACTACGAGCAGTACTTC. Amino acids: CASSSSDYEQYF.

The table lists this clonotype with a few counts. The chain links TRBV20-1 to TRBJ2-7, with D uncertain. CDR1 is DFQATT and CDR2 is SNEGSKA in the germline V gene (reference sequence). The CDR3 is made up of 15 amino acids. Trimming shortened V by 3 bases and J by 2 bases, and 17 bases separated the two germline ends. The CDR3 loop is CSASPVRRQTYEQYF. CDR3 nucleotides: TGCAGTGCTAGTCCAGTAAGGCGCCAGACCTACGAGCAGTACTTC.

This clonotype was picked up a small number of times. DNA for the CDR3: TGTGCCACCAGTGATGTAGCGGGAGAGACCCAGTACTTC. Translating gives CATSDVAGETQYF. The chain couples TRBV24-1 to TRBJ2-5; 7 bases match TRBD2. Germline CDR1 is KGHDR and CDR2 is SFDVKD. This CDR3 contains 13 residues. The V gene end was trimmed by 3 bases and the J gene end by 4 bases; junction bases not matched to a gene: 1.

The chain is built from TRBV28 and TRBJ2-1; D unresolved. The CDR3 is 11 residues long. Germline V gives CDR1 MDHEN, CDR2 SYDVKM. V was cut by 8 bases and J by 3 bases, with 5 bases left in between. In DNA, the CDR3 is TGTGCCAGCGTAGGCTACAATGAGCAGTTCTTC. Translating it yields CASVGYNEQFF.

The CDR3 DNA is TGTGCCAGCCTGCTAACTAGCGGAGTAAACAATGAGCAGTTCTTC. Translating it yields CASLLTSGVNNEQFF. The V and J genes are TRBV6-1 and TRBJ2-1, with 8 nucleotides matching TRBD2. Looked up from germline, CDR1 is MNHNS and CDR2 is SASEGT. This CDR3 comprises 15 residues. The trim removed 8 bases at V and 5 bases at J, leaving 11 bases unmatched.

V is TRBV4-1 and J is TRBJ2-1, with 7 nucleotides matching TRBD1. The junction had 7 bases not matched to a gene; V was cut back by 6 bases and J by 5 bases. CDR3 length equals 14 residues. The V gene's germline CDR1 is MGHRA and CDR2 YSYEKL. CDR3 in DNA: TGCGCCAGCAGAGCTCCGGGACAGAACAATGAGCAGTTCTTC. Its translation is CASRAPGQNNEQFF.

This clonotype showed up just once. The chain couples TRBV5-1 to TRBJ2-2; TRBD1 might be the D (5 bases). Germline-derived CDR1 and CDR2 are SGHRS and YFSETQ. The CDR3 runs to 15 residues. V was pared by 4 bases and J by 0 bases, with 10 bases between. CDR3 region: CASSPTASNTGELFF. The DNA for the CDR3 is TGCGCCAGCAGCCCGACAGCCTCGAACACCGGGGAGCTGTTTTTT.

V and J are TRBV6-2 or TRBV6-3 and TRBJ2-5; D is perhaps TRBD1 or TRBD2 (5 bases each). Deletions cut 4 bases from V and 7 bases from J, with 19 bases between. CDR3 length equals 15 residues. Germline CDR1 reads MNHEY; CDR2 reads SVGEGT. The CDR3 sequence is CASSLAGRGGGTQYF. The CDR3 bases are TGTGCCAGCAGTTTGGCAGGGAGAGGTGGGGGGACCCAGTACTTC.

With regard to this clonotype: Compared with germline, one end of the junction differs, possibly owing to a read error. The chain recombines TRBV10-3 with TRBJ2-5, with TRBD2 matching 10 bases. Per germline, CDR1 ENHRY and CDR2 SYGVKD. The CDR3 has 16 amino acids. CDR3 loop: CAISESTLAGRKTQCF. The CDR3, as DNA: TGTGCCATCAGTGAGTCGACACTAGCGGGACGGAAGACCCAGTGCTTC.

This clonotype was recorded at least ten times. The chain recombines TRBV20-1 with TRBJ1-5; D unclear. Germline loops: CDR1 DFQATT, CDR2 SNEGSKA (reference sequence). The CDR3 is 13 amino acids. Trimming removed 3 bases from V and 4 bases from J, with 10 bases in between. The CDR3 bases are TGCAGTGCTAGGGAGGGATTTAATCAGCCCCAGCATTTT. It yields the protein CSAREGFNQPQHF.

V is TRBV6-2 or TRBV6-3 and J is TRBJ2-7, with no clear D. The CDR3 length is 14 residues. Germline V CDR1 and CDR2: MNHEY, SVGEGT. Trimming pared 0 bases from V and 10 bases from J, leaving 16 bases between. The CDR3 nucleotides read TGTGCCAGCAGTTACTCGCCGGCTAGTGGTGATCAGTACTTC. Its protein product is CASSYSPASGDQYF.

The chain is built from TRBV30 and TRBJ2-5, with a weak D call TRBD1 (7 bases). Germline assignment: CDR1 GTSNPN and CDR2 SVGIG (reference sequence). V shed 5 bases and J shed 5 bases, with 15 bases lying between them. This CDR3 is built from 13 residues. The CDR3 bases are TGTGCCTGGCAGGGGGGAGTGGGCGAGACCCAGTACTTC. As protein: CAWQGGVGETQYF.

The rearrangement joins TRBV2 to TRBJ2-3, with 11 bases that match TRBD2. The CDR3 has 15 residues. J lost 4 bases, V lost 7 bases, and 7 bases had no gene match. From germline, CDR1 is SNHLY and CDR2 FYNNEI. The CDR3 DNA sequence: TGTGCCAGCAAGTCTACTAGCGGGAGCCCAGATACGCAGTATTTT. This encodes CASKSTSGSPDTQYF.